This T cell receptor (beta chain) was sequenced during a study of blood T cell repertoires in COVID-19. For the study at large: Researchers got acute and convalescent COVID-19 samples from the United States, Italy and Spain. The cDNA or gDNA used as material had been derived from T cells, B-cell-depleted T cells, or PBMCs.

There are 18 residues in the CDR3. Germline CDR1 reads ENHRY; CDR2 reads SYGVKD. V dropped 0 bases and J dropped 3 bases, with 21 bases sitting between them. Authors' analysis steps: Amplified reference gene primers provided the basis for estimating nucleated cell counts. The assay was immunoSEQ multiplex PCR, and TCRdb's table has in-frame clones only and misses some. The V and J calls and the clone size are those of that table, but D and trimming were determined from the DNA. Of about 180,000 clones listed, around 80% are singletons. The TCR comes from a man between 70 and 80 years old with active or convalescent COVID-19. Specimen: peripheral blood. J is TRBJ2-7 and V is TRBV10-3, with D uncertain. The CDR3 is CAISESPRPPIDLYEQYF. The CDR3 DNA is TGTGCCATCAGTGAGTCACCCAGGCCCCCCATCGATCTCTACGAGCAGTACTTC.